One sample yielded the 17 T cell receptor beta chains listed below, sequenced in a study of spatial heterogeneity in lung cancer. Findings and caveats of the study: Within tumors, counts of expanded alpha and beta TCRs tracked tumor mutation counts.

No antigen has been identified for these receptors. MiXCR, run by TCRdb on the 5' RACE reads, gives a single entry per CDR3 protein. The sample has a few thousand distinct CDR3 sequences; around 7.7% are singletons. Time point meaning: sample taken at primary tumor resection. The sample was lung tumor tissue, taken at surgery. The origin of the receptors is a female donor with early-stage non-small cell lung cancer.

This clonotype was counted ten times or more. The gene calls are TRBV20-1 and TRBJ2-1; 7 bases agree with TRBD2. The junction had 11 bases not matched to a gene; V was cut back by 6 bases and J by 6 bases. The CDR3 is made up of 14 amino acids. Germline V gene data show CDR1 as DFQATT and CDR2 as SNEGSKA (reference sequence). For the CDR3, the DNA is TGCAGTGCCGAAGAGGGAGGGCCCAGCAATGAGCAGTTCTTC. Protein: CSAEEGGPSNEQFF.

This clonotype was found many times. J is TRBJ1-1 and V is TRBV27, with TRBD1 identical over 7 bases. This CDR3 is built from 13 residues. Germline V gives CDR1 MNHEY, CDR2 SMNVEV (reference sequence). Trimming took 4 bases from V and 5 from J; bases not matched to a gene: 4. CDR3 sequence reads: CASSWQGGTEAFF. Here the CDR3 DNA reads TGTGCCAGCAGTTGGCAGGGGGGTACTGAAGCTTTCTTT.

This clonotype was detected many times. This rearrangement joins TRBV11-1 to TRBJ2-1; TRBD1 or TRBD2 may be the D gene (6 bases each). This CDR3 comprises 15 residues. Trimming stripped 1 base from V and 3 bases from J, with 10 bases between. The germline CDR1 and CDR2 sequences are SGHAT and FQDESV (reference sequence). The DNA for the CDR3 is TGTGCCAGCAGCTTAGGGGGGGCCCACTACAATGAGCAGTTCTTC. This encodes CASSLGGAHYNEQFF.

The CDR3 DNA follows: TGTGCCAGCAGCTTAAATCCGTACACCGGGGAGCTGTTTTTT. Its protein is CASSLNPYTGELFF. The chain couples TRBV7-3 to TRBJ2-2; no reliable D call. V was clipped by 1 base and J by 3 bases, with 6 bases between them. CDR1 is SGHTA, CDR2 FQGTGA, per germline. The CDR3 sequence is 14 residues long.

This clonotype occurred many times. The V gene is TRBV4-2, the J gene TRBJ2-1, with 7 positions matching TRBD2. V shed 0 bases and J 3 bases; nucleotides not matched to a gene: 8. The CDR3 extends over 17 amino acids. The germline CDR1 and CDR2 sequences are LGHNA and YNFKEQ. The CDR3 is CASSQEEGGSNYNEQFF. CDR3 sequence (DNA): TGTGCCAGCAGCCAAGAAGAGGGCGGGAGTAACTACAATGAGCAGTTCTTC.

This clonotype was detected ten times or more. The gene calls are TRBV6-2 or TRBV6-3 and TRBJ1-5, with D maybe TRBD1 (6 bases). The ends were cut back, 1 base at V and 6 bases at J, with 7 bases in the middle. The CDR3 has 13 amino acids. From germline, CDR1 is MNHEY and CDR2 SVGEGT. CDR3 sequence (DNA): TGTGCCAGCAGTTACTTAGGGGGTCAGCCCCAGCATTTT. Protein sequence: CASSYLGGQPQHF.

This sequence joins TRBV30 and TRBJ2-5, with 10 bases that match TRBD2. The junction had 11 bases not matched to a gene; V was cut back by 5 bases and J by 5 bases. There are 15 residues in the CDR3. Per germline, CDR1 GTSNPN and CDR2 SVGIG (reference sequence). The CDR3 region is CAWSPPGLARETQYF. CDR3 bases: TGTGCCTGGTCACCTCCGGGACTAGCGCGCGAGACCCAGTACTTC.

This clonotype was recorded at least ten times. The V call is TRBV20-1, the J call TRBJ2-3, with D perhaps matching TRBD2 (5 bases). Germline assignment: CDR1 DFQATT and CDR2 SNEGSKA (reference sequence). V was shortened by 1 base and J by 1 base, with 21 bases between the two germline ends. The CDR3 covers 18 residues. CDR3 bases: TGCAGTGCTAGAGGTCTTTTACCCCTACGGGGAGGCACAGATACGCAGTATTTT. It yields the protein CSARGLLPLRGGTDTQYF.

The table lists this clonotype with many counts. V usage is TRBV5-1 and J usage is TRBJ2-1; D gene unclear. The germline V and J ends were trimmed by 4 bases and 9 bases, with 11 bases remaining between them. Germline V gives CDR1 SGHRS, CDR2 YFSETQ. The CDR3 length is 12 residues. Written as DNA, the CDR3 is TGCGCCAGCAGCGTGGGGTACGGTGAGCAGTTCTTC. Encoded protein: CASSVGYGEQFF.

This clonotype was counted ten times or more. The chain couples TRBV30 to TRBJ2-5; TRBD2 agrees at 11 bases. In germline, CDR1 is GTSNPN, CDR2 SVGIG (reference sequence). This CDR3 has 15 residues. V was clipped by 2 bases and J by 2 bases; unmatched bases: 4. CDR3 DNA: TGTGCCTGGAGTCGGACTAGCGGGCCTCAAGAGACCCAGTACTTC. Residues: CAWSRTSGPQETQYF.

This clonotype was recorded many times. The CDR3 protein is CASRTAGAQETQYF. The CDR3 nucleotides are TGTGCCAGCCGGACAGCGGGAGCGCAAGAGACCCAGTACTTC. This chain links TRBV27 with TRBJ2-5, with TRBD2 matching over 8 bases. Unmatched junction bases numbered 7, after V lost 8 bases and J lost 2 bases. Germline loops: CDR1 MNHEY, CDR2 SMNVEV (reference sequence). CDR3 length: 14 amino acids.

This clonotype was detected only a few times. V usage is TRBV12-3 or TRBV12-4 and J usage is TRBJ2-1; 8 bases line up with TRBD1. Unmatched junction bases numbered 5, after V lost 0 bases and J lost 4 bases. This CDR3 is 16 amino acids long. The CDR3 spells CASSLARDRSYNEQFF. Here the CDR3 DNA reads TGTGCCAGCAGTTTAGCCCGGGACAGGAGTTACAATGAGCAGTTCTTC.

The chain combines TRBV6-2 or TRBV6-3 with TRBJ2-7; 7 bases fit TRBD2. V gave up 2 bases and J gave up 3 bases; unmatched junction bases: 10. Germline values: CDR1 MNHEY, CDR2 SVGEGT. This CDR3 is 16 amino acids long. CDR3 DNA sequence: TGTGCCAGCAGTTACCCGTCCGGGACTAACTTCTACGAGCAGTACTTC. Protein product: CASSYPSGTNFYEQYF.

This clonotype occurred many times. This chain connects TRBV20-1 to TRBJ2-2; 9 nucleotides match TRBD1. V was clipped by 6 bases and J by 1 base; unmatched bases: 6. There are 15 residues in the CDR3. CDR1 and CDR2 from the germline V gene are DFQATT and SNEGSKA (reference sequence). The CDR3: CSATGTGLNTGELFF. Here the CDR3 DNA reads TGCAGTGCCACCGGGACAGGGTTGAACACCGGGGAGCTGTTTTTT.

This clonotype was seen ten or more times. This chain links TRBV18 with TRBJ1-2; 7 nucleotides agree with TRBD1. Trimming took 5 bases from V and 4 from J; bases not matched to a gene: 10. CDR3 length: 15 residues. The germline V gene encodes CDR1 KGHSH and CDR2 LQKENI. CDR3: CASSAPGTAFYGYTF. CDR3 in DNA: TGTGCCAGCTCAGCTCCCGGGACAGCCTTCTATGGCTACACCTTC. The full variable domain, in which reference TRBV18 and TRBJ1-2 provide the parts outside the CDR3, is NAGVMQNPRHLVRRRGQEARLRCSPMKGHSHVYWYRQLPEEGLKFMVYLQKENIIDESGMPKERFSAEFPKEGPSILRIQQVVRGDSAAYFCASSAPGTAFYGYTFGSGTRLTVV.

This clonotype was detected many times. This sequence joins TRBV11-2 and TRBJ1-1; D not resolved. There are 17 residues in the CDR3. The ends were cut back, 1 base at V and 0 bases at J, with 15 bases in the middle. CDR1 and CDR2 from the germline V gene are SGHAT and FQNNGV. The CDR3 DNA reads as TGTGCCAGCAGCTTAGGACTTGGAGGGCTAATGAACACTGAAGCTTTCTTT. Amino acids: CASSLGLGGLMNTEAFF.

This clonotype appeared many times. In DNA form, the CDR3 reads TGTGCCAGCAGAACCCCGGGACGGATGAACTATGGCTACACCTTC. It yields the protein CASRTPGRMNYGYTF. V gene TRBV28 combines with J gene TRBJ1-2; D might be TRBD1 (5 bases). V dropped 6 bases and J dropped 2 bases, with 16 bases sitting between them. The CDR3 length is 15 residues. Germline CDR1 MDHEN, CDR2 SYDVKM.